This T cell receptor (beta chain) was sequenced in a study of immune characterization of retroperitoneal liposarcoma (dated 2019 in TCRdb). The CDR3 runs 13 residues from the cysteine to the phenylalanine. The only DNA kept is the CDR3, 39 bases in frame from the first base. Trimming costs V 1 base and J 6 bases, and their ends lie 10 bases apart. The CDR1 and CDR2 encoded by the germline V gene are SGHRS and YFSETQ. Libraries came from PCR. This sample was sequenced with a NextSeq 500. TCRdb reprocessing: public reads trimmed at Q25 with fastp, clones called with MiXCR, in-frame beta chains kept. Rows with one shared CDR3 protein collapse into an entry with the most common genes and DNA. The sample table holds several thousand distinct CDR3 sequences, of which 30% were seen once. The ten top clones hold more than 13% of the sample. This clonotype was recorded a few times. The antigen this receptor binds is unknown. Base quality data are lacking; no much larger clone is found one base away.

The sequence was collected from a male donor with retroperitoneal liposarcoma. The chain is made from TRBV5-1 and TRBJ1-1, with no reliable assignment of the D segment. Sequenced sample: blood. The DNA is TGCGCCAGCAGCTTGATTGGCGAGGCTGAAGCTTTCTTT. Translated, it gives CASSLIGEAEAFF.